A single sample is the source of the 28 T cell receptor beta chains below, sequenced in a study of blood T cell repertoires in COVID-19. Assay used: immunoSEQ multiplex PCR; TCRdb lists only in-frame clones, some missing. The sample consists of about 130,000 clones, 86% of them appearing once. Sample: peripheral blood. These receptors originate from a human donor in a cohort sampled during active COVID-19.

The chain links TRBV6-5 to TRBJ2-7, with TRBD2 identical over 7 bases. J lost 2 bases, V lost 8 bases, and 12 bases had no gene match. This CDR3 contains 15 residues. Germline V gene data show CDR1 as MNHEY and CDR2 as SVGAGI. The CDR3 reads CASLPTGGFTYEQYF. In nucleotides, the CDR3 is TGTGCCAGCCTCCCAACGGGAGGCTTTACCTACGAGCAGTACTTC.

The rearrangement joins TRBV3-1 (or the pseudogene TRBV3-2) to TRBJ1-3; 7 bases line up with TRBD1. Germline V gene lookup returns CDR1 LGHDT and CDR2 YNNKEL (reference sequence). The J segment lost 2 bases and the V segment lost 1 base, leaving 5 bases of the junction unmatched. The CDR3 is 16 amino acids. This CDR3 is CASSQVYRGAGNTIYF. CDR3 coding DNA: TGTGCCAGCAGCCAAGTCTACAGGGGAGCTGGAAACACCATATATTTT.

The chain joins TRBV27 to TRBJ1-1; TRBD1 matches at 8 bases. CDR3 length: 18 residues. In germline, CDR1 is MNHEY, CDR2 SMNVEV (reference sequence). Losses at the gene ends were 6 bases for V and 8 bases for J; bases not matched to a gene: 23. The CDR3 reads CASSLKYRTGFGLGEAFF. In DNA, the CDR3 is TGTGCCAGCAGCCTCAAGTACAGGACAGGGTTCGGGTTAGGGGAAGCTTTCTTT.

The V call is TRBV5-1, the J call TRBJ2-1, with TRBD2 identical over 12 bases. Germline V gene sequence: CDR1 SGHRS, CDR2 YFSETQ. The CDR3 has 15 residues. V trimming: 2 bases; J trimming: 6 bases; junction bases outside the gene matches: 3. For the CDR3, the DNA is TGCGCCAGCAGCTTTCTAGCGGGAGGGCCCAATGAGCAGTTCTTC. This gives the protein CASSFLAGGPNEQFF.

The V call is TRBV28, the J call TRBJ1-1, with TRBD1 matching over 9 bases. The germline V gene has CDR1 MDHEN and CDR2 SYDVKM. V gave up 3 bases and J gave up 10 bases; unmatched junction bases: 6. The CDR3 is made up of 13 amino acids. CDR3 sequence (DNA): TGTGCCAGCAGTTTGACAGGGGGGTCGAGAGCTTTCTTT. This encodes CASSLTGGSRAFF. Based on the CDR3 plus reference TRBV28 and TRBJ1-1, the full variable domain is DVKVTQSSRYLVKRTGEKVFLECVQDMDHENMFWYRQDPGLGLRLIYFSYDVKMKEKGDIPEGYSVSREKKERFSLILESASTNQTSMYLCASSLTGGSRAFFGQGTRLTVV.

The V gene is TRBV11-2, the J gene TRBJ2-5; 9 bases match TRBD1. CDR1 is SGHAT, CDR2 FQNNGV, per germline. The CDR3 is 19 amino acids. V trimming: 1 base; J trimming: 2 bases; junction bases outside the gene matches: 14. Here the CDR3 DNA reads TGTGCCAGCAGCTTAGCCCTACCGGGACAGGGTACGTTACAAGAGACCCAGTACTTC. As protein: CASSLALPGQGTLQETQYF. Drawing the rest from reference TRBV11-2 and TRBJ2-5, the complete variable domain is EAGVAQSPRYKIIEKRQSVAFWCNPISGHATLYWYQQILGQGPKLLIQFQNNGVVDDSQLPKDRFSAERLKGVDSTLKIQPAKLEDSAVYLCASSLALPGQGTLQETQYFGPGTRLLVL.

CDR3 DNA: TGTGCCACCAGCCCACGTGTACAGAATGAAAAACTGTTTTTT. Protein sequence: CATSPRVQNEKLFF. This chain links TRBV15 with TRBJ1-4; D is uncertain. Germline assignment: CDR1 LNHNV and CDR2 YYDKDF (reference sequence). The CDR3 loop spans 14 amino acids. The V gene lost 5 bases and the J gene lost 5 bases, with 12 bases spanning the gap. The variable domain in full, with the rest retrieved from reference TRBV15 and TRBJ1-4, is DAMVIQNPRYQVTQFGKPVTLSCSQTLNHNVMYWYQQKSSQAPKLLFHYYDKDFNNEADTPDNFQSRRPNTSFCFLDIRSPGLGDTAMYLCATSPRVQNEKLFFGSGTQLSVL.

The chain has TRBV27 and TRBJ1-5; D is possibly TRBD1 (6 bases). Germline loops: CDR1 MNHEY, CDR2 SMNVEV (reference sequence). The ends were cut back, 2 bases at V and 4 bases at J, with 9 bases in the middle. The CDR3 runs to 14 residues. The CDR3 protein is CASSLGGLNQPQHF. Written as DNA, the CDR3 is TGTGCCAGCAGTTTAGGGGGCCTTAATCAGCCCCAGCATTTT.

The chain has TRBV30 and TRBJ1-4; 9 bases line up with TRBD1. With 0 bases clipped from V and 8 bases from J, the junction kept 4 bases outside the gene matches. The CDR3 is 14 amino acids. CDR1 and CDR2 (germline): GTSNPN, SVGIG (reference sequence). The CDR3: CAWSVGQGIEKLFF. In nucleotides, the CDR3 is TGTGCCTGGAGTGTAGGACAGGGGATCGAAAAACTGTTTTTT.

The chain links TRBV15 to TRBJ2-3; tentatively, D is TRBD2 (6 bases). Germline V CDR1 and CDR2: LNHNV, YYDKDF (reference sequence). V was cut by 2 bases and J by 1 base, with 10 bases left in between. CDR3 length: 15 amino acids. The CDR3 loop reads CATSRLRGGTDTQYF. In DNA, the CDR3 is TGTGCCACCAGCAGACTGCGCGGGGGCACAGATACGCAGTATTTT.

V and J are TRBV4-1 and TRBJ2-7, with 8 positions matching TRBD1. CDR3 size: 14 residues. CDR1 MGHRA and CDR2 YSYEKL come from the germline V gene. V was clipped by 0 bases and J by 7 bases; unmatched bases: 5. The CDR3: CASSQDNRGEEQYF. CDR3 DNA: TGCGCCAGCAGCCAAGATAACAGGGGGGAAGAGCAGTACTTC.

J is TRBJ2-6 and V is TRBV4-3, with 7 bases matching TRBD1. Germline V lookup: CDR1 LGHNA, CDR2 YSLEER. This CDR3 comprises 15 residues. V lost 5 bases to trimming and J lost 2 bases; unmatched junction nucleotides: 3. This chain's CDR3 is CASSFTGAGANVLTF. DNA of the CDR3: TGCGCCAGCAGCTTCACAGGGGCTGGGGCCAACGTCCTGACTTTC.

The chain uses TRBV6-6 and TRBJ1-1, with 7 nucleotides matching TRBD1. The CDR3 runs to 14 residues. Per germline, CDR1 MNHNY and CDR2 SVGAGI (reference sequence). The trim removed 4 bases at V and 1 base at J, leaving 3 bases unmatched. The CDR3 DNA follows: TGTGCCAGCAGTTTGGACAGGCCGAACACTGAAGCTTTCTTT. This sequence encodes CASSLDRPNTEAFF.

V usage is TRBV3-1 (or the pseudogene TRBV3-2) and J usage is TRBJ2-7, with D maybe TRBD2 (5 bases). This CDR3 has 13 residues. The germline V and J ends were trimmed by 4 bases and 7 bases, with 14 bases remaining between them. The V gene's germline CDR1 is LGHDT and CDR2 YNNKEL (reference sequence). The CDR3 DNA reads as TGTGCCAGCAGCCCCGTCCCGCGAGGGGAGCAGTACTTC. It yields the protein CASSPVPRGEQYF.

For the CDR3, the DNA is TGTGCCAGCAAATCCGGACTCTACAATGAGCAGTTCTTC. This codes for CASKSGLYNEQFF. The rearrangement uses TRBV27 and TRBJ2-1; D is perhaps TRBD2 (5 bases). The CDR3 sequence is 13 residues long. From germline, CDR1 is MNHEY and CDR2 SMNVEV (reference sequence). V dropped 7 bases and J dropped 3 bases, with 10 bases sitting between them.

The chain uses TRBV14 and TRBJ2-7, with 8 bases lining up with TRBD2. The V gene end was trimmed by 1 base and the J gene end by 4 bases; junction bases not matched to a gene: 6. This CDR3 region has 15 residues. Germline V gives CDR1 SGHDN, CDR2 FVKESK. CDR3 sequence (DNA): TGTGCCAGCAGCCAAGCTGGAGCGGGAGTTTACGAGCAGTACTTC. It yields the protein CASSQAGAGVYEQYF.

The table lists this clone with a count of one. The chain carries TRBV6-5 and TRBJ1-1; 7 nucleotides line up with TRBD1. Germline V CDR1 and CDR2: MNHEY, SVGAGI. V lost 10 bases to trimming and J lost 0 bases; unmatched junction nucleotides: 11. This CDR3 contains 15 residues. The CDR3 loop is CATRQGTVMNTEAFF. DNA for the CDR3: TGTGCCACTAGACAGGGAACCGTTATGAACACTGAAGCTTTCTTT.

The CDR3: CASSSGDRDGDYTF. CDR3 nucleotides: TGCGCCAGCAGCTCGGGTGACAGGGACGGCGACTACACCTTC. J is TRBJ1-2 and V is TRBV5-1; 7 bases fit TRBD1. Looked up from germline, CDR1 is SGHRS and CDR2 is YFSETQ. V shed 3 bases and J 10 bases; nucleotides not matched to a gene: 12. CDR3 length: 14 amino acids. The variable domain in full, with the rest retrieved from reference TRBV5-1 and TRBJ1-2, is KAGVTQTPRYLIKTRGQQVTLSCSPISGHRSVSWYQQTPGQGLQFLFEYFSETQRNKGNFPGRFSGRQFSNSRSEMNVSTLELGDSALYLCASSSGDRDGDYTFGSGTRLTVV.

The chain recombines TRBV2 with TRBJ1-6; 8 nucleotides line up with TRBD1. The CDR3 runs 17 residues. Germline CDR1 and CDR2: SNHLY and FYNNEI. The J segment lost 0 bases and the V segment lost 3 bases, leaving 4 bases of the junction unmatched. The CDR3 loop reads CASSETGVFSYNSPLHF. The CDR3 DNA sequence: TGTGCCAGCAGTGAGACAGGGGTTTTCTCCTATAATTCACCCCTCCACTTT.

The rearrangement uses TRBV7-6 and TRBJ2-1, with D uncertain. The CDR3 is made up of 14 amino acids. Looked up from germline, CDR1 is SGHVS and CDR2 is FNYEAQ. V was trimmed by 5 bases and J by 5 bases, leaving 13 bases between them. The CDR3 nucleotides read TGTGCCAGCAGCGCCCTGCGAGGTCACAATGAGCAGTTCTTC. Its protein product is CASSALRGHNEQFF.

This chain connects TRBV12-3 or TRBV12-4 to TRBJ2-5; no definite D call. The ends were cut back, 3 bases at V and 7 bases at J, with 9 bases in the middle. The CDR3 covers 12 residues. Here the CDR3 reads CASSFGEATQYF. The DNA of the CDR3 is TGTGCCAGCAGTTTTGGAGAGGCGACCCAGTACTTC.

This clone has only one observation. The chain is built from TRBV3-1 (or the pseudogene TRBV3-2) and TRBJ2-3; D may be TRBD1 (6 bases). This CDR3 is 15 amino acids long. The V gene lost 4 bases and the J gene lost 0 bases, with 11 bases spanning the gap. Germline-derived CDR1 and CDR2 are LGHDT and YNNKEL (reference sequence). CDR3 in amino acids: CASSRLGGSTDTQYF. DNA of the CDR3: TGTGCCAGCAGCCGCCTAGGGGGAAGCACAGATACGCAGTATTTT.

This chain uses TRBV25-1 with TRBJ1-6; 8 positions match TRBD1. Germline CDR1 and CDR2: MGHDK and SYGVNS. The CDR3 contains 14 residues. The V gene end was trimmed by 5 bases and the J gene end by 10 bases; junction bases not matched to a gene: 7. The CDR3 spells CASSPGGAGSPLHF. CDR3 DNA: TGTGCCAGCAGTCCAGGGGGCGCGGGGTCACCCCTCCACTTT.

This clone was found a few times. CDR3 nucleotide sequence: TGTGCCAGCAGTCAGGGACTAGCGGCGAACACCGGGGAGCTGTTTTTT. Its translation is CASSQGLAANTGELFF. The chain employs TRBV6-6 and TRBJ2-2, with TRBD2 matching 11 bases. J lost 0 bases, V lost 5 bases, and 2 bases had no gene match. The CDR3 has 16 amino acids. Germline V CDR1 and CDR2: MNHNY, SVGAGI (reference sequence).

V is TRBV5-8 and J is TRBJ2-3; weak D call: TRBD1 (5 bases). The germline V gene encodes CDR1 SGHTS and CDR2 YDEGEE. The length of the CDR3 is 15 residues. V shed 1 base and J shed 2 bases, with 11 bases lying between them. The CDR3 DNA reads as TGTGCCAGCAGCTTGACAGGTACCACCACAGATACGCAGTATTTT. It specifies CASSLTGTTTDTQYF.

At least ten counts were recorded for this clone. This sequence joins TRBV7-2 and TRBJ2-7; TRBD1 is a possible D gene (6 bases). This CDR3 has 14 amino acids. V was trimmed by 5 bases and J by 2 bases, leaving 13 bases between them. From germline, CDR1 is SGHTA and CDR2 FQGNSA. The CDR3: CASSPQQGPYEQYF. As DNA, the CDR3 is TGTGCCAGCAGCCCGCAACAGGGCCCCTACGAGCAGTACTTC. The variable domain in full, completed from reference TRBV7-2 and TRBJ2-7, reads GAGVSQSPSNKVTEKGKDVELRCDPISGHTALYWYRQSLGQGLEFLIYFQGNSAPDKSGLPSDRFSAERTGGSVSTLTIQRTQQEDSAVYLCASSPQQGPYEQYFGPGTRLTVT.

The J gene is TRBJ2-7, the V gene TRBV28, with D perhaps matching TRBD1 (6 bases). Trimming cost V 10 bases and J 2 bases, with 9 bases left between them. The germline gives CDR1 MDHEN, CDR2 SYDVKM. CDR3 length: 11 residues. The CDR3 is CATDSTYEQYF. In DNA form, the CDR3 reads TGTGCCACGGACAGCACCTACGAGCAGTACTTC.

In regard to this clone: The identical CDR3 is also encoded by other nucleotide sequences in the sample. The chain has TRBV2 and TRBJ2-3, with TRBD1 identical over 7 bases. Losses at the gene ends were 4 bases for V and 1 base for J; bases not matched to a gene: 5. In germline, CDR1 is SNHLY, CDR2 FYNNEI. The CDR3 runs 15 residues. CDR3 in DNA: TGTGCCAGCAGTGCCCGGACAGGTGGCACAGATACGCAGTATTTT. As protein: CASSARTGGTDTQYF.